The rows below give T cell receptor beta chains drawn from one sample of a study of blood T cell repertoires in COVID-19. The repertoire was sequenced with immunoSEQ multiplex PCR; TCRdb's copy has only in-frame clones and lacks some. The data show just over 250,000 clones, over 80% seen once. The material sequenced was peripheral blood. The receptors originated from a woman between 65 and 79 years old with COVID-19, enrolled during active disease. CDR3s include the opening cysteine and the closing phenylalanine or tryptophan. The D gene is left open where the match is weak. Clone size is given for some rows only: seen once, a few or many times, or a class if the clone is expanded.

D gene: NA; J gene: TRBJ2-7; V gene: TRBV27; clone size: NA; CDR3 DNA: TGTGCCAGCAGTTTCCGGGAGTCCGAGTACGAGCAGTACTTC; CDR3 protein: CASSFRESEYEQYF
D gene: TRBD1; J gene: TRBJ1-2; V gene: TRBV10-3; clone size: NA; CDR3 DNA: TGTGCCGTTGGGCCGGGACAGTCCTATGGCTACACCTTC; CDR3 protein: CAVGPGQSYGYTF
D gene: TRBD2; J gene: TRBJ2-7; V gene: TRBV19; clone size: NA; CDR3 DNA: TGTGCCAGTAGGACAGCGGGAGGCCTCTCCTACGAGCAGTACTTC; CDR3 protein: CASRTAGGLSYEQYF
D gene: TRBD2; J gene: TRBJ2-3; V gene: TRBV4-1; clone size: NA; CDR3 DNA: TGCGCCAGCAGCCAACGGGACTATACTGAGGATACGCAGTATTTT; CDR3 protein: CASSQRDYTEDTQYF
D gene: TRBD1; J gene: TRBJ1-5; V gene: TRBV7-9; clone size: NA; CDR3 DNA: TGTGCCAGCAGAAGACAGGGACAGCCCCAGCATTTT; CDR3 protein: CASRRQGQPQHF
D gene: TRBD1; J gene: TRBJ1-2; V gene: TRBV10-3; clone size: NA; CDR3 DNA: TGTGCCATCAACGAGGGGGCGCGGGGCTACACCTTC; CDR3 protein: CAINEGARGYTF
D gene: TRBD1; J gene: TRBJ1-2; V gene: TRBV5-4; clone size: NA; CDR3 DNA: TGTGCCAGCAGCACTAACAGGGGAGGCTATGGCTACACCTTC; CDR3 protein: CASSTNRGGYGYTF
D gene: NA; J gene: TRBJ2-5; V gene: TRBV28; clone size: NA; CDR3 DNA: TGTGCCAGCAGTTTACAACAGTCGGAGACCCAGTACTTC; CDR3 protein: CASSLQQSETQYF
D gene: TRBD1; J gene: TRBJ1-2; V gene: TRBV24-1; clone size: NA; CDR3 DNA: TGTGCCACCAGTGATGACCATCCTACAGGGGTCTATGGCTACACCTTC; CDR3 protein: CATSDDHPTGVYGYTF
D gene: NA; J gene: TRBJ2-1; V gene: TRBV11-2; clone size: NA; CDR3 DNA: TGTGCCAGCACCCGAGGGGGAGAATACAATGAGCAGTTCTTC; CDR3 protein: CASTRGGEYNEQFF
D gene: TRBD1; J gene: TRBJ1-5; V gene: TRBV5-4; clone size: few; CDR3 DNA: TGTGCCAGCAGCTTGGGGGGGGACAGGGGGCCTCAGCCCCAGCATTTT; CDR3 protein: CASSLGGDRGPQPQHF
D gene: TRBD2; J gene: TRBJ2-1; V gene: TRBV20-1; clone size: NA; CDR3 DNA: TGCAGTGCTAGTACTGTACTAGCGGGAGTGATTTCCTACAATGAGCAGTTCTTC; CDR3 protein: CSASTVLAGVISYNEQFF
D gene: NA; J gene: TRBJ2-3; V gene: TRBV30; clone size: NA; CDR3 DNA: TGTGCCTGGAGTGCAGGGGCAGATACGCAGTATTTT; CDR3 protein: CAWSAGADTQYF
D gene: NA; J gene: TRBJ2-5; V gene: TRBV10-3; clone size: NA; CDR3 DNA: TGTGCCATCAATAGCGGAGGCGGGGAGACCCAGTACTTC; CDR3 protein: CAINSGGGETQYF
D gene: TRBD2; J gene: TRBJ2-3; V gene: TRBV4-1; clone size: NA; CDR3 DNA: TGCGCCAGCAGCCCCTTCTCACTAGCGGGAAGGAGGGGCACAGATACGCAGTATTTT; CDR3 protein: CASSPFSLAGRRGTDTQYF
D gene: TRBD2; J gene: TRBJ2-2; V gene: TRBV5-1; clone size: NA; CDR3 DNA: TGCGCCAGCAGCTTCGGGACTAGCGGGAGAACCGGGGAGCTGTTTTTT; CDR3 protein: CASSFGTSGRTGELFF
D gene: NA; J gene: TRBJ1-2; V gene: TRBV30; clone size: NA; CDR3 DNA: TGTGCCTGGAGCTCTAATATAGGCTACACCTTC; CDR3 protein: CAWSSNIGYTF
D gene: NA; J gene: TRBJ2-3; V gene: TRBV18; clone size: NA; CDR3 DNA: TGTGCCAGCTCACCACTCGCCCACGGGGATACGCAGTATTTT; CDR3 protein: CASSPLAHGDTQYF
D gene: TRBD1; J gene: TRBJ1-2; V gene: TRBV14; clone size: NA; CDR3 DNA: TGTGCCAGCAGCCAAGCTTGGACAGGGTCGAATGGCTACACCTTC; CDR3 protein: CASSQAWTGSNGYTF
D gene: TRBD2; J gene: TRBJ2-1; V gene: TRBV16; clone size: NA; CDR3 DNA: TGTGCCAGCAGCCAACGTAGCGGGAGCCATGAGCAGTTCTTC; CDR3 protein: CASSQRSGSHEQFF
D gene: TRBD1; J gene: TRBJ1-1; V gene: TRBV7-9; clone size: NA; CDR3 DNA: TGTGCCAGCAGCTTAGTTTGGGGACAGGGGCCAGCTTTCTTT; CDR3 protein: CASSLVWGQGPAFF
D gene: NA; J gene: TRBJ2-1; V gene: TRBV6-2/TRBV6-3; clone size: once; CDR3 DNA: TGTGCCAGCAGCAAGGGACTCACGCTTGAGCAGTTCTTC; CDR3 protein: CASSKGLTLEQFF
D gene: NA; J gene: TRBJ1-1; V gene: TRBV6-4; clone size: NA; CDR3 DNA: TGTGCCAGCAGTGACCCTCCGAGCACTGAAGCTTTCTTT; CDR3 protein: CASSDPPSTEAFF
D gene: NA; J gene: TRBJ2-3; V gene: TRBV7-7; clone size: NA; CDR3 DNA: TGTGCTAGCAGCTTAAGCCCAAAGGATACGCAGTATTTT; CDR3 protein: CASSLSPKDTQYF
D gene: TRBD1; J gene: TRBJ1-2; V gene: TRBV6-5; clone size: NA; CDR3 DNA: TGTGCCAGCAGTTACTTGCCGACAGGGGAGAGGTATGGCTACACCTTC; CDR3 protein: CASSYLPTGERYGYTF
D gene: NA; J gene: TRBJ1-3; V gene: TRBV19; clone size: NA; CDR3 DNA: TGTGCCAGTAGTCCAATATTGGGACGGGGGAGCTCTGGAAACACCATATATTTT; CDR3 protein: CASSPILGRGSSGNTIYF